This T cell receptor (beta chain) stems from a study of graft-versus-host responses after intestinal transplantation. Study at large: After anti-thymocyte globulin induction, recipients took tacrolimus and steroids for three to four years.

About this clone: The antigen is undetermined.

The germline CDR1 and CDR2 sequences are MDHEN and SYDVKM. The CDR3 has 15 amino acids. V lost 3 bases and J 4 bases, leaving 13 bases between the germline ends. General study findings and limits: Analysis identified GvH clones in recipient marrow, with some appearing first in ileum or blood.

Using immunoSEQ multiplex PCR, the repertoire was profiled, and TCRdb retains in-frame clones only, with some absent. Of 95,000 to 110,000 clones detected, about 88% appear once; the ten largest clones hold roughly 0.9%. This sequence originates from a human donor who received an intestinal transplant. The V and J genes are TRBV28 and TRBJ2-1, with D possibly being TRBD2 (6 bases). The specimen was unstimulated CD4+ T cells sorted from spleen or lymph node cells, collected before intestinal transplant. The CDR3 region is CASSFGGAIYNEQFF. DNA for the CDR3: TGTGCCAGCAGTTTCGGAGGGGCGATTTACAATGAGCAGTTCTTC.